Shown below are 3 T cell receptor beta chains from a single sample sequenced in a study of blood T cell repertoires in COVID-19. TCRdb's table, derived via immunoSEQ multiplex PCR, lists solely in-frame clones and lacks some. The profile covers over 75,000 clones, with 82% appearing a single time and roughly 1.2% taken by the ten largest. Material: peripheral blood. The receptors here all came from a woman older than 75 with acute or convalescent COVID-19.

The chain combines TRBV27 with TRBJ2-7; 11 nucleotides line up with TRBD1. The CDR3 has 14 amino acids. The V gene end was trimmed by 3 bases and the J gene end by 3 bases; junction bases not matched to a gene: 1. Looked up from germline, CDR1 is MNHEY and CDR2 is SMNVEV (reference sequence). For the CDR3, the DNA is TGTGCCAGCAGTTTCGGGACAGGGGGCTACGAGCAGTACTTC. It encodes CASSFGTGGYEQYF.

The gene calls are TRBV7-8 and TRBJ2-5, with a possible D match to TRBD1 (8 bases). Germline V gene data show CDR1 as SGHVS and CDR2 as FQNEAQ. The CDR3 totals 17 residues. The germline V and J ends were trimmed by 4 bases and 7 bases, with 25 bases remaining between them. CDR3: CASSSDSGTGGRVTQYF. Written as DNA, the CDR3 is TGTGCCAGCAGCTCCGACTCGGGGACAGGTGGGAGGGTGACCCAGTACTTC.

The chain employs TRBV7-9 and TRBJ1-2; D unclear. V gave up 11 bases and J gave up 0 bases, with 7 bases separating them. CDR3 length: 11 amino acids. Germline V CDR1 and CDR2: SEHNR, FQNEAQ (reference sequence). CDR3 coding DNA: TGTGCCGGGCAGGCTAACTATGGCTACACCTTC. This gives the protein CAGQANYGYTF.